Following are 18 T cell receptor beta chains from one sample sequenced in a study of blood T cell repertoires in COVID-19. Some clones are missing from TCRdb's copy, which holds only in-frame ones; the method was immunoSEQ multiplex PCR. The table has roughly 8,500 clones, about 86% seen once. Sequencing input: peripheral blood. The source is a human donor in a cohort sampled during active COVID-19.

This clone rates as medium-sized (0.01 to 0.1%). The genes are TRBV3-1 (or the pseudogene TRBV3-2) and TRBJ2-7, with 8 nucleotides matching TRBD2. The V gene end was trimmed by 1 base and the J gene end by 7 bases; junction bases not matched to a gene: 3. The length of the CDR3 is 13 residues. Looked up from germline, CDR1 is LGHDT and CDR2 is YNNKEL (reference sequence). CDR3 sequence reads: CASSQGGLAEQYF. CDR3 nucleotides: TGTGCCAGCAGCCAAGGCGGACTAGCTGAGCAGTACTTC.

The chain carries TRBV9 and TRBJ1-2; 7 bases match TRBD1. Germline CDR1 and CDR2: SGDLS and YYNGEE. V trimming: 0 bases; J trimming: 5 bases; junction bases outside the gene matches: 7. The CDR3 length is 15 residues. CDR3 sequence reads: CASSVGQGKGYGYTF. The CDR3, as DNA: TGTGCCAGCAGCGTAGGACAGGGAAAGGGGTATGGCTACACCTTC.

The chain carries TRBV7-9 and TRBJ2-1; maybe TRBD2 (5 bases). The CDR3 consists of 12 residues. Trimming removed 5 bases from V and 16 bases from J, with 18 bases in between. Per germline, CDR1 SEHNR and CDR2 FQNEAQ (reference sequence). CDR3 region: CASSPGLYPPFF. The CDR3 DNA follows: TGTGCCAGCAGCCCAGGACTTTACCCCCCCTTCTTC.

The rearrangement uses TRBV27 and TRBJ1-6; 7 bases line up with TRBD1. Looked up from germline, CDR1 is MNHEY and CDR2 is SMNVEV (reference sequence). V shed 6 bases, J shed 5 bases, and the junction held 7 bases outside the gene matches. The CDR3 totals 15 residues. The CDR3 DNA reads as TGTGCCAGCAGCCTCGACAGGGTAGATAATTCACCCCTCCACTTT. Translation gives CASSLDRVDNSPLHF.

This chain joins TRBV27 and TRBJ2-7; 10 bases align to TRBD1. The V gene end was trimmed by 6 bases and the J gene end by 6 bases; junction bases not matched to a gene: 8. From germline, CDR1 is MNHEY and CDR2 SMNVEV (reference sequence). The CDR3 consists of 14 residues. The CDR3 nucleotides are TGTGCCAGCAGCCACCGGGACAGGGGAGGCGAGCAGTACTTC. Translated, it gives CASSHRDRGGEQYF.

The chain uses TRBV5-1 and TRBJ2-3, with TRBD1 identical over 7 bases. CDR3 size: 15 residues. Germline CDR1 SGHRS, CDR2 YFSETQ. V was clipped by 5 bases and J by 0 bases; unmatched bases: 6. The CDR3 region is CASRRGTASTDTQYF. The CDR3 DNA reads as TGCGCCAGCAGAAGGGGGACAGCTAGCACAGATACGCAGTATTTT. Full variable domain (outside the CDR3, taken from reference TRBV5-1 and TRBJ2-3): KAGVTQTPRYLIKTRGQQVTLSCSPISGHRSVSWYQQTPGQGLQFLFEYFSETQRNKGNFPGRFSGRQFSNSRSEMNVSTLELGDSALYLCASRRGTASTDTQYFGPGTRLTVL.

This chain uses TRBV7-9 with TRBJ1-1; TRBD1 might be the D (6 bases). V shed 1 base and J shed 5 bases, with 8 bases lying between them. The CDR3 contains 13 residues. Germline V lookup: CDR1 SEHNR, CDR2 FQNEAQ (reference sequence). The CDR3 DNA reads as TGTGCCAGCAGCTTAGTCACAGGGACTGAAGCTTTCTTT. Its translation: CASSLVTGTEAFF. The variable domain in full, with the rest retrieved from reference TRBV7-9 and TRBJ1-1, is DTGVSQNPRHKITKRGQNVTFRCDPISEHNRLYWYRQTLGQGPEFLTYFQNEAQLEKSRLLSDRFSAERPKGSFSTLEIQRTEQGDSAMYLCASSLVTGTEAFFGQGTRLTVV.

The chain has TRBV5-5 and TRBJ1-1, with D unresolved. Trimming left V 7 bases short and J 0 bases short, with 16 bases between. This CDR3 contains 15 residues. Germline CDR1 reads SGHKS; CDR2 reads YYEKEE (reference sequence). CDR3 amino acids: CASLGWEEMNTEAFF. For the CDR3, the DNA is TGTGCCAGCTTAGGGTGGGAGGAGATGAACACTGAAGCTTTCTTT. Drawing the rest from reference TRBV5-5 and TRBJ1-1, the complete variable domain is DAGVTQSPTHLIKTRGQQVTLRCSPISGHKSVSWYQQVLGQGPQFIFQYYEKEERGRGNFPDRFSARQFPNYSSELNVNALLLGDSALYLCASLGWEEMNTEAFFGQGTRLTVV.

This clone was seen once. The chain couples TRBV6-5 to TRBJ2-1; 7 bases are shared with TRBD2. In germline, CDR1 is MNHEY, CDR2 SVGAGI. Trimming removed 4 bases from V and 8 bases from J; junction bases left unmatched: 8. The length of the CDR3 is 14 residues. The CDR3 here is CASSLRGSSYEQFF. The CDR3 DNA reads as TGTGCCAGCAGTTTACGCGGGAGTAGCTATGAGCAGTTCTTC.

The genes are TRBV29-1 and TRBJ2-5; 12 bases align to TRBD2. CDR3 length: 15 amino acids. Germline V gene sequence: CDR1 SQVTM, CDR2 ANQGSEA. V was pared by 7 bases and J by 4 bases, with 10 bases of the junction left unmatched. The CDR3 sequence: CSGLSSGRALETQYF. CDR3 DNA: TGCAGCGGGCTTTCTAGCGGGAGGGCCCTAGAGACCCAGTACTTC.

V and J are TRBV19 and TRBJ1-6; perhaps TRBD1 as D (6 bases). CDR3 length: 15 amino acids. V shed 9 bases and J shed 11 bases, with 23 bases lying between them. Germline V gene lookup returns CDR1 LNHDA and CDR2 SQIVND (reference sequence). The CDR3 sequence: CASLFVGEQGPPLHF. The CDR3 DNA follows: TGTGCCAGCCTTTTCGTAGGTGAACAGGGCCCACCCCTCCACTTT.

The genes are TRBV5-1 and TRBJ2-3; 7 bases match TRBD1. Germline V gene sequence: CDR1 SGHRS, CDR2 YFSETQ. This CDR3 is 15 amino acids long. Trimming cost V 3 bases and J 4 bases; bases outside gene matches: 8. CDR3 in amino acids: CASSSTTGKADTQYF. The CDR3, as DNA: TGCGCCAGCAGCTCCACGACAGGGAAGGCAGATACGCAGTATTTT. The full variable domain, rest sourced from reference TRBV5-1 and TRBJ2-3, is KAGVTQTPRYLIKTRGQQVTLSCSPISGHRSVSWYQQTPGQGLQFLFEYFSETQRNKGNFPGRFSGRQFSNSRSEMNVSTLELGDSALYLCASSSTTGKADTQYFGPGTRLTVL.

The rearrangement joins TRBV7-8 to TRBJ1-1, with D perhaps TRBD1 (6 bases). The germline gives CDR1 SGHVS, CDR2 FQNEAQ. The length of the CDR3 is 13 residues. V dropped 6 bases and J dropped 8 bases, with 16 bases sitting between them. DNA for the CDR3: TGTGCCAGCAGGGGACCCTACAGGGAGGAAGCTTTCTTT. Encoded protein: CASRGPYREEAFF.

V gene TRBV7-2 combines with J gene TRBJ2-5; TRBD2 agrees at 7 bases. Trimming took 0 bases from V and 5 from J; bases not matched to a gene: 3. The germline gives CDR1 SGHTA, CDR2 FQGNSA. The length of the CDR3 is 14 residues. The CDR3 DNA is TGTGCCAGCAGCTTAGCGGGAGGGCCCGAGACCCAGTACTTC. The encoded protein is CASSLAGGPETQYF.

This chain joins TRBV6-2 or TRBV6-3 and TRBJ2-7; 7 bases fit TRBD2. Germline V gives CDR1 MNHEY, CDR2 SVGEGT. Germline trimming cut 5 bases from V and 6 bases from J; bases unmatched to any gene: 4. The CDR3 is 12 amino acids. The CDR3 bases are TGTGCCAGCAGTACGACTAGCCGCGAGCAGTACTTC. This sequence encodes CASSTTSREQYF.

The chain recombines TRBV7-6 with TRBJ1-1; TRBD1 aligns across 7 bases. CDR3 length: 16 amino acids. Trimming cost V 5 bases and J 1 base; bases outside gene matches: 10. The germline gives CDR1 SGHVS, CDR2 FNYEAQ. The CDR3 protein is CASSPGTVRQNTEAFF. The CDR3 DNA follows: TGTGCCAGCAGCCCAGGGACAGTCCGGCAGAACACTGAAGCTTTCTTT.

J is TRBJ2-3 and V is TRBV15; D not certain. The CDR3 contains 12 residues. The germline V gene has CDR1 LNHNV and CDR2 YYDKDF (reference sequence). Trimming took 1 base from V and 6 from J, leaving 5 bases between them. The CDR3, as DNA: TGTGCCACCAGCAGAGCGGGTGATACGCAGTATTTT. Residues: CATSRAGDTQYF.

The V and J genes are TRBV27 and TRBJ2-7, with D maybe TRBD1 (6 bases). The CDR3 is 14 amino acids. Germline CDR1 is MNHEY and CDR2 is SMNVEV (reference sequence). The V and J ends lost 6 bases and 1 base respectively, with 13 bases between them. In DNA form, the CDR3 reads TGTGCCAGCAGGGGACCCGACAGGTCCTACGAGCAGTACTTC. Encoded protein: CASRGPDRSYEQYF.